A few counts support the clone carrying this TCR beta chain. This CDR3 has 13 residues. J gave up 5 bases and V 4 bases, and 5 bases lay outside the gene matches. Germline V lookup: CDR1 SQVTM, CDR2 ANQGSEA. RNA transcripts provided the source from which TCR beta CDR3 regions were amplified. Researchers ran a first-round RT-PCR on the TCR CDR3 using the HTBI primer set. In TCRdb, the multiplex PCR reads were re-called with MiXCR into one record per CDR3 protein. The table lists about 320,000 distinct CDR3 sequences, roughly 17% of them singletons, with approximately 31% in the top ten. The sample belongs to a study of T cells in Graves' hyperthyroidism and ophthalmopathy. Turning to the study itself: The initial diagnosis was the point when peripheral blood was collected, ahead of any treatment.

With a duration under 2 months, the hyperthyroidism was newly diagnosed in patients aged 18 to 65. Lactation, pregnancy, other autoimmune disease or uncontrolled infection led to exclusion of patients. Thyroid ultrasound and orbital computed tomography, with clinical symptoms and serum thyroxine and TRAb, informed diagnoses. The chain carries TRBV29-1 and TRBJ1-1; TRBD1 matches at 9 bases. Sample: blood. The clonotype comes from a man aged 30 to 39 with Graves' hyperthyroidism. DNA of the CDR3: TGCAGCGTTGGGGGACAGGGATGGACTGAAGCTTTCTTT. The encoded protein is CSVGGQGWTEAFF.